The 8 T cell receptor beta chains listed next were all sequenced from one sample in a study of T cells after yellow fever vaccination. Using its own MiXCR run on the 5' RACE reads, TCRdb lists one record per CDR3 protein. The sample holds 95,000 to 100,000 distinct CDR3 sequences, around 5.8% seen once. This specimen consisted of CD8+ T cells sorted from PBMCs, obtained 10 days after the yellow fever booster vaccination. The origin of the receptors is a man aged 18 to 30 who received the YFV17D yellow fever vaccine.

The sample holds many counts of this clonotype. The rearrangement links TRBV7-2 to TRBJ2-1, with 8 positions matching TRBD2. Germline lookup yields CDR1 SGHTA and CDR2 FQGNSA. Unmatched junction bases numbered 12, after V lost 5 bases and J lost 3 bases. The CDR3 consists of 17 residues. The CDR3 protein is CASSPHYPGGVYNEQFF. Here the CDR3 DNA reads TGTGCCAGCAGCCCACACTATCCGGGGGGGGTCTACAATGAGCAGTTCTTC.

The chain has TRBV6-5 and TRBJ1-2; a weak D match, TRBD1 (5 bases). Germline V gene lookup returns CDR1 MNHEY and CDR2 SVGAGI. V lost 5 bases, J lost 6 bases, and 13 bases lay in between. The CDR3 is 13 residues long. As DNA, the CDR3 is TGTGCCAGCAGTGGAACAGGCTCTGATGGCTACACCTTC. Amino acid sequence: CASSGTGSDGYTF.

The rearrangement links TRBV30 to TRBJ2-7, with unresolved D. The CDR3 loop spans 13 amino acids. Trimming pared 0 bases from V and 3 bases from J, leaving 9 bases between. CDR1 and CDR2 from the germline V gene are GTSNPN and SVGIG (reference sequence). CDR3 sequence (DNA): TGTGCCTGGAGTGTAGGGCTAGACTACGAGCAGTACTTC. Translating gives CAWSVGLDYEQYF.

The V gene is TRBV6-6, the J gene TRBJ2-3; 8 bases match TRBD2. CDR1 and CDR2 from the germline V gene are MNHNY and SVGAGI (reference sequence). This CDR3 has 15 amino acids. J was trimmed by 2 bases and V by 5 bases; bases with no gene match: 6. The CDR3, as DNA: TGTGCCAGCAGTAATAGCGGGGATATCACAGATACGCAGTATTTT. As protein: CASSNSGDITDTQYF.

This clonotype was counted ten times or more. The V and J genes are TRBV12-5 and TRBJ2-7; no definite D call. Germline V CDR1 and CDR2: LGHNT, FRNRAP. This CDR3 has 13 residues. The CDR3 region is CAPYRSCSYEQYV. CDR3 DNA sequence: TGTGCACCCTACAGATCCTGCTCCTACGAGCAGTACGTC.

The table lists this clonotype with a few counts. The chain carries TRBV20-1 and TRBJ1-1; no definite D call. The CDR3 contains 12 residues. Trimming left V 6 bases short and J 1 base short, with 9 bases between. CDR1 and CDR2 (germline): DFQATT, SNEGSKA (reference sequence). The CDR3 protein is CSASHENTEAFF. CDR3 nucleotides: TGCAGTGCCTCTCACGAGAACACTGAAGCTTTCTTT.

J is TRBJ2-5 and V is TRBV7-9; 9 bases line up with TRBD2. The J segment lost 3 bases and the V segment lost 2 bases, leaving 4 bases of the junction unmatched. In germline, CDR1 is SEHNR, CDR2 FQNEAQ (reference sequence). The CDR3 has 15 amino acids. The CDR3 region has the DNA TGTGCCAGCAGCTTACGCTTAGCGGGAGAAGAGACCCAGTACTTC. Protein: CASSLRLAGEETQYF.

The rearrangement joins TRBV5-1 to TRBJ2-5, with a tentative D call TRBD2 (6 bases). Trimming cost V 0 bases and J 5 bases, with 11 bases left between them. The CDR3 is made up of 14 amino acids. Germline V gives CDR1 SGHRS, CDR2 YFSETQ. The CDR3 region has the DNA TGCGCCAGCAGCTTGGAGGCGGGGACGGAGACCCAGTACTTC. It codes for CASSLEAGTETQYF. Full variable domain (rest looked up from reference TRBV5-1 and TRBJ2-5): KAGVTQTPRYLIKTRGQQVTLSCSPISGHRSVSWYQQTPGQGLQFLFEYFSETQRNKGNFPGRFSGRQFSNSRSEMNVSTLELGDSALYLCASSLEAGTETQYFGPGTRLLVL.